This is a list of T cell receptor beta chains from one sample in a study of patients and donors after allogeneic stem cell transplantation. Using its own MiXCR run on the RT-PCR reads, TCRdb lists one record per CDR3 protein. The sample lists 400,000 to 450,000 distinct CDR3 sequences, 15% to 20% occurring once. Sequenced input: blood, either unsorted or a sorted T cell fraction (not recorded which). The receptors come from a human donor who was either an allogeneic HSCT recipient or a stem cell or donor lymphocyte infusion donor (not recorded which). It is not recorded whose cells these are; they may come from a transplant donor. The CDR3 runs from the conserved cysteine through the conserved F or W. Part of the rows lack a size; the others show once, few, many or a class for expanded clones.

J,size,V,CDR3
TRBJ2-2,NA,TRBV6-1,CASSCTGPNTGELFF
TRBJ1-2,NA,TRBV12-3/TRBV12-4,CASSLPGQGYTF
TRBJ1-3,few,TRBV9,CASSTQPSDSGNTIYF
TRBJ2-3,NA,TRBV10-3,CAISESNPVLTDTQYF
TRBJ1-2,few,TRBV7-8,CASSLGGPGPEMGGYTF
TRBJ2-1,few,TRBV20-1,CSANGGEQFF
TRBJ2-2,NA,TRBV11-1,CASSPRGTRSTGELFF
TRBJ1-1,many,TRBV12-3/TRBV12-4,CASSFRRNTEAFF
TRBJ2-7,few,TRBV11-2,CASSSNRDAIYEQYF
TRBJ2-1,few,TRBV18,CASSPKTSGRASYNEQFF
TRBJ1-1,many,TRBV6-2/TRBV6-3,CASSRGMTEAFF
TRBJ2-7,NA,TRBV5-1,CARSFPTTGEQYF
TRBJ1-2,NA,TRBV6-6,CATADSHYGYTF
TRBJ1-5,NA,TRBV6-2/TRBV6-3,CASKADRANQPQHF
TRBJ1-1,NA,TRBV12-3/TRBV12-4,CASTLRQGGEAFF
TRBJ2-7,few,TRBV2,CASGIQDRTYEQYF
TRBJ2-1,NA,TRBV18,CASSPGGQFYNEQFF
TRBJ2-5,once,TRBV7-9,CASSSLSGQETQYF
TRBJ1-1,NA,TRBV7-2,CASSLEETDTEAFF